This T cell receptor beta chain was documented in a study of cytomegalovirus exposure and HLA in healthy donors. Study context: The 600 to 800 first-cohort repertoires shared a platform with the roughly 130 validation repertoires, as reported in a later analysis. Regarding the study as a whole: The study recorded some 160 TCR beta chains that were cytomegalovirus-associated. A subsequent analysis found that TCR clusters from the first cohort also tended to co-occur in the 90 to 150 validation repertoires, with about 93% of cluster scores above 0.

About this clone itself: The antigen is unknown.

The CDR3 runs to 17 residues. Trimming cost V 1 base and J 2 bases; bases outside gene matches: 10. CDR1 SQVTM and CDR2 ANQGSEA come from the germline V gene. Measured with immunoSEQ multiplex PCR; TCRdb has only the in-frame clones, and not every one. In the table there are roughly 98,000 clones, roughly 84% of which are singletons. This TCR was recovered from a man aged 18-30 years in good health and CMV-seropositive. The chain joins TRBV29-1 to TRBJ2-3; 9 bases are a match to TRBD2. Sequenced sample: PBMCs. The CDR3 DNA sequence: TGCAGCGTTGAAGGGGGTCATCCTAGCGGGGACACAGATACGCAGTATTTT. As protein: CSVEGGHPSGDTDTQYF.